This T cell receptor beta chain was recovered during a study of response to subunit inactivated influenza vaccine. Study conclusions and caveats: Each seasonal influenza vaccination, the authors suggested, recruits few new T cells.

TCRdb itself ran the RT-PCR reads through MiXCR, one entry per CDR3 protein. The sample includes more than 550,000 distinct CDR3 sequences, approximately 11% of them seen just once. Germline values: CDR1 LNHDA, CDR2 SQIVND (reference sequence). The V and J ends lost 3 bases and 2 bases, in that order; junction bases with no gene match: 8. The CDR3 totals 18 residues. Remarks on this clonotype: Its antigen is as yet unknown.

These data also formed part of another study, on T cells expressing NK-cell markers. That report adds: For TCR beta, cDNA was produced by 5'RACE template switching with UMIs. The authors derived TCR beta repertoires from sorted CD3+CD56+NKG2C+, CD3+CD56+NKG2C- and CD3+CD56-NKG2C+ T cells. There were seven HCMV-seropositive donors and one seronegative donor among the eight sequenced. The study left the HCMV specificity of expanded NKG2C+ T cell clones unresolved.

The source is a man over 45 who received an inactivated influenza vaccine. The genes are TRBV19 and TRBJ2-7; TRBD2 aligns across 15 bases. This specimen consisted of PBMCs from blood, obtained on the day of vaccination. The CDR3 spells CASSMLGTSGRTPYEQYF. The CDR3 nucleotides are TGTGCCAGTAGTATGCTCGGGACTAGCGGGAGGACCCCCTACGAGCAGTACTTC.